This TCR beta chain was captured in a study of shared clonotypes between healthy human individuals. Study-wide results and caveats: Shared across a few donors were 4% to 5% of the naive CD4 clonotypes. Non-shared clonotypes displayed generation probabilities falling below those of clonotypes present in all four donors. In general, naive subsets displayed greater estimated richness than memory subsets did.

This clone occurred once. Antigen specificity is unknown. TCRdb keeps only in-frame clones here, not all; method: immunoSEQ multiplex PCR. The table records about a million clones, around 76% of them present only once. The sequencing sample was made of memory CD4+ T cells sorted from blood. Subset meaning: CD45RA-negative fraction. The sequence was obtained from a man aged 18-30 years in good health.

The CDR3 sequence is CASSPGGQKNTGELFF. Written as DNA, the CDR3 is TGTGCCAGCAGCCCCGGGGGACAGAAGAACACCGGGGAGCTGTTTTTT. The chain uses TRBV7-3 and TRBJ2-2, with D maybe TRBD1 (7 bases). The CDR3 consists of 16 residues. V was pared by 5 bases and J by 1 base, with 14 bases between. Germline CDR1 and CDR2: SGHTA and FQGTGA.